This TCR beta chain was identified in a study of cytomegalovirus exposure and HLA in healthy donors. Study findings and constraints: Links to common viral pathogens appeared, in a later analysis, for several of the most significant clusters.

Germline V CDR1 and CDR2: LGHNA, YNFKEQ. The CDR3 runs to 16 residues. The V gene end was trimmed by 1 base and the J gene end by 5 bases; junction bases not matched to a gene: 7. Amplification used 60 Vbeta primers and 13 Jbeta primers. Clones were sequenced by immunoSEQ multiplex PCR, and TCRdb holds only the in-frame ones, with some missing. Of about 150,000 clones in the sample, about 80% were seen once. A remark on this clone: What it binds is not known.

Sequencing input: PBMCs. V is TRBV4-2 and J is TRBJ2-5; 10 bases are shared with TRBD2. This receptor was identified in a man younger than 40 in good health and CMV-seropositive. The CDR3 spells CASSQGASGRVETQYF. The CDR3 coding sequence is TGTGCCAGCAGCCAAGGGGCTAGCGGGAGAGTGGAGACCCAGTACTTC.